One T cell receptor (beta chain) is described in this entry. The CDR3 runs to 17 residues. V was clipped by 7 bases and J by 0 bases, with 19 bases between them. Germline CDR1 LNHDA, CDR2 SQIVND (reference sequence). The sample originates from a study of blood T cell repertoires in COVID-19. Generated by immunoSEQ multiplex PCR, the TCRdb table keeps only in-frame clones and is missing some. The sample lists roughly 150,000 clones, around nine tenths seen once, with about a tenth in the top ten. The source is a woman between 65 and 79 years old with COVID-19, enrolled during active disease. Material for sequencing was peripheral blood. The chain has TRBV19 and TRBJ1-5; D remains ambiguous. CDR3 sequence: CASTNNSWHPSNQPQHF. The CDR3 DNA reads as TGTGCCAGTACCAATAATAGCTGGCACCCTAGCAATCAGCCCCAGCATTTT.